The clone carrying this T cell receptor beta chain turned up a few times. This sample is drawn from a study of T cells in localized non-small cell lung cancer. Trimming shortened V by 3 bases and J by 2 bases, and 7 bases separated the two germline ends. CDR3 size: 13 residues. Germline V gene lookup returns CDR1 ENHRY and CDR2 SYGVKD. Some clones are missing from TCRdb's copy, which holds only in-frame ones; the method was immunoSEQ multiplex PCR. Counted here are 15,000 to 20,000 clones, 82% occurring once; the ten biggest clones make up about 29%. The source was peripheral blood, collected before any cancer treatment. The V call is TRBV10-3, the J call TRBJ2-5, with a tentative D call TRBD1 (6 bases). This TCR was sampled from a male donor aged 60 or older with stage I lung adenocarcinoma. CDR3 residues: CAISDGQQETQYF. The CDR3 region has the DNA TGTGCCATCAGTGACGGACAGCAAGAGACCCAGTACTTC.